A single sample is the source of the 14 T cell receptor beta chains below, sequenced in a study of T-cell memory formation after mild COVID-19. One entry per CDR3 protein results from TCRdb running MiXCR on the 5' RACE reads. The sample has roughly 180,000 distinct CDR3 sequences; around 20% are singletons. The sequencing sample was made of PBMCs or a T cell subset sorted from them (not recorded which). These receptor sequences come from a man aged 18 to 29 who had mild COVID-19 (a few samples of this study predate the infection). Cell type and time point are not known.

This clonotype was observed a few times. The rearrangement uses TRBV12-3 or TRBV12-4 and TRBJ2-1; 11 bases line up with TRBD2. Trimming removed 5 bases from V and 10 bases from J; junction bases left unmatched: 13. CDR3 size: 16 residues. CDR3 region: CASSHTLAGDRREQFF. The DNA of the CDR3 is TGTGCCAGCAGTCATACACTAGCGGGGGACCGAAGGGAGCAGTTCTTC.

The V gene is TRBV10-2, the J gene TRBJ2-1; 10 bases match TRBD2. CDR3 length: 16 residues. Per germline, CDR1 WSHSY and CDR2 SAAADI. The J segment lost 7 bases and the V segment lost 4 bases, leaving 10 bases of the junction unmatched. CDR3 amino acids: CASSGSLAGLVNEQFF. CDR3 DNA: TGCGCCAGCAGTGGATCACTAGCGGGGCTAGTAAATGAGCAGTTCTTC.

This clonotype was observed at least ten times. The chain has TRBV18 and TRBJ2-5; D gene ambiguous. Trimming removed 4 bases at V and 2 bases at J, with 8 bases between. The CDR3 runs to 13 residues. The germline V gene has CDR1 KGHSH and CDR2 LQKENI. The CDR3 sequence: CASSRSLQETQYF. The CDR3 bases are TGTGCCAGCTCACGGAGCCTACAAGAGACCCAGTACTTC.

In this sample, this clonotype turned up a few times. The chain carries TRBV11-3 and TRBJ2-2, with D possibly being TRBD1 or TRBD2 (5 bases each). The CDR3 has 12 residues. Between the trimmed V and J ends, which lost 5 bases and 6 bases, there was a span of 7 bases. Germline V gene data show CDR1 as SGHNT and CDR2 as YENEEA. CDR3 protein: CASSTGPGELFF. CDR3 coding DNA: TGTGCCAGCAGCACGGGACCCGGGGAGCTGTTTTTT.

CDR3 sequence: CASRLQGENTEAFF. The CDR3 nucleotides read TGTGCCAGCAGGCTTCAGGGGGAGAACACTGAAGCTTTCTTT. The V call is TRBV27, the J call TRBJ1-1; TRBD1 aligns across 7 bases. The ends lost 6 bases at V and 1 base at J; junction bases unmatched: 5. The CDR3 loop spans 14 amino acids. Germline V gene lookup returns CDR1 MNHEY and CDR2 SMNVEV (reference sequence).

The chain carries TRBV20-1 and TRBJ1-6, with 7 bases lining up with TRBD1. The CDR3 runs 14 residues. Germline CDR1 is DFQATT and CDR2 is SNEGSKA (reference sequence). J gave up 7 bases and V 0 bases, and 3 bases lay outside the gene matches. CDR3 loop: CSARDNRGNSPLHF. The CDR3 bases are TGCAGTGCTAGAGATAACAGGGGAAATTCACCCCTCCACTTT.

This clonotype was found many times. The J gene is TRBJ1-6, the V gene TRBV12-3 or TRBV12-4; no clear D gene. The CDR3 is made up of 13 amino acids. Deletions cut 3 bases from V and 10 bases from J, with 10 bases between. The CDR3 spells CASSFTRGSPLHF. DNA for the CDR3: TGTGCCAGCAGTTTTACGAGAGGGTCACCCCTCCACTTT.

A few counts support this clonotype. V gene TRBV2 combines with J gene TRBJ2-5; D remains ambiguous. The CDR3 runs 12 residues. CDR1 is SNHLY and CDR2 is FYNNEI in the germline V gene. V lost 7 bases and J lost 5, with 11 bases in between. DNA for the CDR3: TGTGCCAGCACGAAGTCGGTCGAGACCCAGTACTTC. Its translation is CASTKSVETQYF.

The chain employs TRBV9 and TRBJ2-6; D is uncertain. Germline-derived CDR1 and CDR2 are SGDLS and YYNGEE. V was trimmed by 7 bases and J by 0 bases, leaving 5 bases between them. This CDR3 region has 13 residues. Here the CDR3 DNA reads TGTGCCAGCCGTACCTCTGGGGCCAACGTCCTGACTTTC. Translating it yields CASRTSGANVLTF.

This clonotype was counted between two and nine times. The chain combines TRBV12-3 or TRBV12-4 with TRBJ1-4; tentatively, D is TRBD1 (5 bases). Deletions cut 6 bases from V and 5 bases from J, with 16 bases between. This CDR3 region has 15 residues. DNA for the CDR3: TGTGCCAGCAGCCCATCCCGGGGCCTAAATGAAAAACTGTTTTTT. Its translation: CASSPSRGLNEKLFF.

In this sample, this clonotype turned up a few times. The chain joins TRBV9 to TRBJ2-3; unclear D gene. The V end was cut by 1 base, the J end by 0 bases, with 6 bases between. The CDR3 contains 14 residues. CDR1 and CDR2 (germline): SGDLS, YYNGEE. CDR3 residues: CASSVRSSTDTQYF. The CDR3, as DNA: TGTGCCAGCAGCGTACGGAGTAGCACAGATACGCAGTATTTT.

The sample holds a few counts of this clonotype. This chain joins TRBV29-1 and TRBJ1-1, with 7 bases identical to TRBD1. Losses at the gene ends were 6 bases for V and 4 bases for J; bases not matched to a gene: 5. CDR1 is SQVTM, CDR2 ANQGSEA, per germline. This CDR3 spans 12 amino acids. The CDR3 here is CSVTGLFTEAFF. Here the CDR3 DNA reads TGCAGCGTGACAGGGTTATTCACTGAAGCTTTCTTT.

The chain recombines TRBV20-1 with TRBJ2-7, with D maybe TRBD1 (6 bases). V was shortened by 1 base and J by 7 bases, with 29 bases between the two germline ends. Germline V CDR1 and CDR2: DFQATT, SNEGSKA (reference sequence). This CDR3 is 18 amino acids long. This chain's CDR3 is CSARGRYTGFVPRGEQYF. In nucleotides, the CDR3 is TGCAGTGCTAGAGGGAGATATACAGGGTTCGTTCCCCGGGGAGAGCAGTACTTC.

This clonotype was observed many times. Here the CDR3 reads CASSPMTDEKLFF. DNA for the CDR3: TGCGCCAGCAGCCCGATGACGGATGAAAAACTGTTTTTT. The chain combines TRBV5-1 with TRBJ1-4; D gene ambiguous. This CDR3 spans 13 amino acids. Germline values: CDR1 SGHRS, CDR2 YFSETQ. The ends were cut back, 4 bases at V and 6 bases at J, with 10 bases in the middle.